This is a list of T cell receptor beta chains from one sample in a study of identical twins. TCRdb re-called the 5' RACE reads with MiXCR, one entry per CDR3 protein. The sample gives around 95,000 distinct CDR3 sequences, 5.9% of which show up once; approximately 12% is in the top ten. What was sequenced was memory T cells sorted from blood. These receptors originate from a woman between 45 and 65 years old in good health. Each CDR3 is given with its conserved first and last residue. A D gene is named only where the DNA matches it firmly. Some rows have no size entry. The others give once, few or many, or a class for an expanded clone.

V	size	J	D	CDR3	DNA
TRBV19	many	TRBJ2-1	.	CATQPGMTNEQFF	TGTGCCACCCAGCCGGGGATGACCAATGAGCAGTTCTTC
TRBV5-6	many	TRBJ1-2	.	CASSSDTESGYTF	TGTGCCAGCAGCTCAGACACCGAAAGTGGCTACACCTTC
TRBV19	.	TRBJ2-5	.	CASSRNRVGETQYF	TGTGCCAGTAGCCGAAACAGGGTTGGGGAGACCCAGTACTTC
TRBV10-1	few	TRBJ1-1	TRBD1	CAGDRNTEAFF	TGCGCTGGGGACAGGAACACTGAAGCTTTCTTT
TRBV7-9	few	TRBJ2-7	TRBD1	CASSARDRGEYEQYF	TGTGCCAGCAGCGCCCGGGACAGGGGAGAGTACGAGCAGTACTTC
TRBV29-1	many	TRBJ1-2	TRBD1	CSVENRQGRGYGYTF	TGCAGCGTTGAAAACCGACAGGGTCGGGGCTATGGCTACACCTTC
TRBV24-1	many	TRBJ2-5	TRBD1	CATSEGQLRTQYF	TGTGCCACCAGTGAGGGACAGTTGAGGACCCAGTACTTC
TRBV11-3	few	TRBJ1-2	.	CASSPQGPGTRGYTF	TGTGCCAGCAGCCCGCAGGGGCCGGGAACTCGTGGCTACACCTTC
TRBV12-3/TRBV12-4	.	TRBJ2-5	.	CATRGDGKETQYF	TGTGCCACCAGGGGAGACGGGAAAGAGACCCAGTACTTC
TRBV29-1	medium-sized	TRBJ2-4	TRBD2	CSVGTGTMGNIQYF	TGCAGCGTCGGTACCGGGACTATGGGAAACATTCAGTACTTC
TRBV15	.	TRBJ1-4	TRBD1	CATSRLQGTNEKLFF	TGTGCCACCAGCAGACTACAGGGGACTAATGAAAAACTGTTTTTT
TRBV29-1	many	TRBJ2-5	.	CSVGGSGEVQTQYF	TGCAGCGTTGGAGGCTCAGGGGAGGTTCAGACCCAGTACTTC
TRBV7-9	.	TRBJ2-3	.	CASSPPWRTSTDTQYF	TGTGCCAGCAGCCCCCCTTGGCGGACTAGCACAGATACGCAGTATTTT
TRBV10-1	.	TRBJ2-3	TRBD2	CASSVGPIRALLAGKNTDTQYF	TGCGCCAGCAGTGTAGGGCCCATCAGGGCCCTATTAGCGGGAAAGAACACAGATACGCAGTATTTT